This T cell receptor beta chain emerged from a study of blood T cell repertoires in COVID-19. Study-wide context: The samples span acute and convalescent COVID-19 from the United States, Italy and Spain. Nucleic acid was either cDNA or gDNA, and it came from T cells, B-cell-depleted T cells, or PBMCs.

Per the authors' pipeline: Amplified reference gene primers provided the basis for estimating nucleated cell counts. Using immunoSEQ multiplex PCR, the repertoire was profiled, and TCRdb retains in-frame clones only, with some absent. The DNA was the basis for D and trimming; V, J and clone size are from that table. The sample has about 120,000 clones; about nine tenths are singletons. The germline V gene encodes CDR1 SGHRS and CDR2 YFSETQ. The J segment lost 11 bases and the V segment lost 3 bases, leaving 8 bases of the junction unmatched. This CDR3 spans 13 amino acids. The sequenced material came from peripheral blood. This receptor was identified in a man in his forties or fifties with acute or convalescent COVID-19. The chain recombines TRBV5-1 with TRBJ1-2; 9 nucleotides line up with TRBD1. The CDR3 bases are TGCGCCAGCAGCTCCGCCCCGGGACAGGGATACACCTTC. Protein: CASSSAPGQGYTF. Full variable domain (remainder filled in from reference TRBV5-1 and TRBJ1-2): KAGVTQTPRYLIKTRGQQVTLSCSPISGHRSVSWYQQTPGQGLQFLFEYFSETQRNKGNFPGRFSGRQFSNSRSEMNVSTLELGDSALYLCASSSAPGQGYTFGSGTRLTVV.